This TCR beta chain came from a study of blood T cell repertoires in COVID-19. The CDR3 contains 15 residues. Trimming pared 7 bases from V and 0 bases from J, leaving 13 bases between. Germline loops: CDR1 MDHEN, CDR2 SYDVKM. In the original workflow: Amplification of reference gene primers was used by the study to estimate nucleated cell counts. The method was immunoSEQ multiplex PCR; TCRdb's version includes in-frame clones alone and lacks a portion of them. V, J and clone size derive from that table, while D and trimming were established from the DNA sequence. The sample has about 210,000 clones, around 82% seen once.

This TCR was recovered from a man in his fifties or sixties with active or convalescent COVID-19. This rearrangement joins TRBV28 to TRBJ2-4, with D tentatively TRBD2 (5 bases). The sample comprised peripheral blood. CDR3 bases: TGTGCCAGCACCCCCCGGGATCTAGCCAAAAACATTCAGTACTTC. Its translation is CASTPRDLAKNIQYF.